This T cell receptor beta chain was sequenced for a study of T cells after somatic rescue of genetic block. Trimming left V 1 base short and J 1 base short, with 10 bases between. The CDR3 is 15 residues long. Germline CDR1 is LNHDA and CDR2 is SQIVND (reference sequence). Repertoires were generated with immunoSEQ multiplex PCR, while TCRdb's copy carries only in-frame clones and drops some. The sample has some 90,000 clones; around 89% are singletons. The sequence derives from a woman younger than 30. Sequences were obtained from peripheral blood mononuclear cells (PBMCs). The genes are TRBV19 and TRBJ1-1; D unclear. In DNA, the CDR3 is TGTGCCAGTAGTATAGCGGGGAGACAGAACACTGAAGCTTTCTTT. Amino acid sequence: CASSIAGRQNTEAFF.